One sample yielded the 5 T cell receptor beta chains listed below, sequenced in a study of cytomegalovirus exposure and HLA in healthy donors listed by TCRdb under 2017. Libraries were prepared through the immunoSEQ multiplex PCR assay. As stored in TCRdb, this immuneACCESS dataset retains in-frame rearrangements with V and J assigned. A fraction of the clones does not appear; measured against another copy, unresolved V genes explain less than half of the discrepancy, and the remainder lacks a known reason. The sample table holds 50,000 to 65,000 clones, of which over 85% were seen once. The top ten clonotypes cover 8.4% of the sample. What was sequenced was PBMCs. These receptors were obtained from a woman younger than 30 in good health and CMV-seropositive.

The V call is TRBV4-1, the J call TRBJ1-2; a weak D match, TRBD1 (5 bases). V lost 6 bases and J lost 4, with 12 bases in between. Germline-derived CDR1 and CDR2 are MGHRA and YSYEKL. The CDR3 is 13 residues long. Written as DNA, the CDR3 is TGCGCCAGCAGTGTAGACAGTATCTATGGCTACACCTTC. Amino acids: CASSVDSIYGYTF.

The V call is TRBV5-1, the J call TRBJ1-2; the match to TRBD1 covers 7 bases. This CDR3 is 12 amino acids long. V dropped 3 bases and J dropped 4; count of bases not matched to a gene: 0. Germline-derived CDR1 and CDR2 are SGHRS and YFSETQ. The CDR3 coding sequence is TGCGCCAGCAGCTGGGACAGCTATGGCTACACCTTC. Its protein product is CASSWDSYGYTF.

V and J are TRBV15 and TRBJ1-1; 9 nucleotides agree with TRBD1. Germline CDR1 LNHNV, CDR2 YYDKDF (reference sequence). J gave up 2 bases and V 3 bases, and 4 bases lay outside the gene matches. The CDR3 has 15 residues. CDR3 DNA: TGTGCCACCAGCAGGACAGGGGGGTCTAACACTGAAGCTTTCTTT. Translated, it gives CATSRTGGSNTEAFF.

CDR3: CASSSRDLSYEQYF. The CDR3 DNA sequence: TGTGCCAGCAGCAGCCGGGACTTATCCTACGAGCAGTACTTC. J is TRBJ2-7 and V is TRBV7-3, with D tentatively TRBD2 (6 bases). V lost 5 bases and J lost 1, with 12 bases in between. The CDR3 spans 14 residues. Germline V gives CDR1 SGHTA, CDR2 FQGTGA.

V usage is TRBV4-1 and J usage is TRBJ1-1; D possibly corresponds to TRBD1 (5 bases). V was pared by 4 bases and J by 1 base, with 13 bases between. The CDR3 is made up of 15 amino acids. Germline values: CDR1 MGHRA, CDR2 YSYEKL. CDR3 protein: CASSRERRGNTEAFF. The CDR3 DNA reads as TGCGCCAGCAGCCGAGAGAGGAGGGGGAACACTGAAGCTTTCTTT.